One and the same sample provided the 20 T cell receptor beta chains below, sequenced in a study of beta chain features in type 1 diabetes. Study conclusions and caveats: Among patients with Type 1 diabetes, TCRB CDR3s were moderately but significantly shorter in every one of the four CD4+ subsets.

Reverse transcription of all isolated RNA meant that expressed TCRB transcripts were sequenced. Sequencing was performed with immunoSEQ multiplex PCR; in TCRdb, only in-frame clones are kept and a portion is missing. Here the sample spans approximately 730,000 clones, under 15% being singletons. These receptors are not linked to any known antigen. Sequenced input: naive CD4+ T cells from blood. All receptors derive from a man younger than 30 with type 1 diabetes.

The genes are TRBV6-6 and TRBJ2-2, with 8 bases fitting TRBD2. From germline, CDR1 is MNHNY and CDR2 SVGAGI (reference sequence). The V gene end was trimmed by 6 bases and the J gene end by 1 base; junction bases not matched to a gene: 1. The length of the CDR3 is 14 residues. DNA for the CDR3: TGTGCCAGCAGACTAGCGGAGAACACCGGGGAGCTGTTTTTT. The encoded protein is CASRLAENTGELFF.

The genes are TRBV6-5 and TRBJ2-3, with a weak D call TRBD2 (5 bases). Germline lookup yields CDR1 MNHEY and CDR2 SVGAGI. The V gene lost 0 bases and the J gene lost 5 bases, with 9 bases spanning the gap. This CDR3 has 14 amino acids. CDR3 residues: CASSYSSRGDTQYF. CDR3 bases: TGTGCCAGCAGTTACTCCTCACGGGGAGATACGCAGTATTTT.

This chain uses TRBV7-9 with TRBJ2-3; possibly TRBD2 for D (5 bases). V gave up 4 bases and J gave up 6 bases, with 11 bases separating them. CDR3 length equals 13 residues. CDR1 and CDR2 from the germline V gene are SEHNR and FQNEAQ (reference sequence). CDR3 in DNA: TGTGCCAGCAGCTCCGGGATTTATGATACGCAGTATTTT. Protein sequence: CASSSGIYDTQYF.

The chain uses TRBV30 and TRBJ1-1; D remains ambiguous. V lost 0 bases to trimming and J lost 4 bases, with 12 bases between them. The germline V gene encodes CDR1 GTSNPN and CDR2 SVGIG (reference sequence). CDR3 size: 14 residues. The CDR3 protein is CAWSVTTGFTEAFF. The DNA of the CDR3 is TGTGCCTGGAGTGTAACAACTGGATTCACTGAAGCTTTCTTT.

The chain is built from TRBV5-1 and TRBJ2-1; 13 bases fit TRBD2. J was trimmed by 4 bases and V by 5 bases; bases with no gene match: 9. Per germline, CDR1 SGHRS and CDR2 YFSETQ. The CDR3 consists of 17 residues. The CDR3 is CASRPTSGGAAYNEQFF. The CDR3, as DNA: TGCGCCAGCAGACCCACTAGCGGGGGGGCCGCGTACAATGAGCAGTTCTTC.

The V call is TRBV7-2, the J call TRBJ2-7; no firm D call. The CDR3 is made up of 15 amino acids. The V and J ends lost 0 bases and 0 bases respectively, with 9 bases between them. CDR1 is SGHTA and CDR2 is FQGNSA in the germline V gene. CDR3 loop: CASSLAFQLSYEQYF. CDR3 nucleotide sequence: TGTGCCAGCAGCTTAGCGTTTCAGCTCTCCTACGAGCAGTACTTC.

This clone was seen a few times. The chain combines TRBV4-1 with TRBJ2-7; TRBD1 agrees at 7 bases. The V gene's germline CDR1 is MGHRA and CDR2 YSYEKL. V dropped 0 bases and J dropped 7; count of bases not matched to a gene: 12. This CDR3 comprises 16 residues. For the CDR3, the DNA is TGCGCCAGCAGCCAAGAAGCTCAGGGGGACGTCGGAGAGCAGTACTTC. Its translation: CASSQEAQGDVGEQYF.

Details on this clone: At one of its ends the junction is not consistent with the germline gene, which may arise from a read error. The V call is TRBV28, the J call TRBJ2-7; 8 nucleotides line up with TRBD1. Germline assignment: CDR1 MDHEN and CDR2 SYDVKM. The CDR3 length is 12 residues. The DNA for the CDR3 is TGTGCCAGCAGTTTGGCGACAGGGGCTGCTCATTTC. As protein: CASSLATGAAHF.

This clone was found a few times. This chain uses TRBV30 with TRBJ1-6; D is ambiguous. CDR1 and CDR2 from the germline V gene are GTSNPN and SVGIG (reference sequence). The CDR3 spans 16 residues. V lost 0 bases, J lost 2 bases, and 11 bases lay in between. The CDR3 reads CAWSVRRVAYNSPLHF. CDR3 DNA sequence: TGTGCCTGGAGTGTACGGCGGGTGGCCTATAATTCACCCCTCCACTTT.

On this clone: The junction departs from germline at one end; a sequencing error may be responsible. The J gene is TRBJ2-5, the V gene TRBV7-6, with 10 bases lining up with TRBD1. This CDR3 has 14 amino acids. CDR1 is SGHVS, CDR2 FNYEAQ, per germline. The CDR3 coding sequence is TGTGCCAGCAGCTCTACCGGGACAGGGGTCCCTCGAGACTTC. This sequence encodes CASSSTGTGVPRDF.

The table lists this clone with a few counts. In nucleotides, the CDR3 is TGTGCCACCAGCAGAGGGGTAGATGGAGGAAACACCATATATTTT. It codes for CATSRGVDGGNTIYF. The V and J genes are TRBV15 and TRBJ1-3; D gene unclear. Trimming took off 1 base at V and 4 bases at J, with 11 bases between the two ends. The germline V gene encodes CDR1 LNHNV and CDR2 YYDKDF (reference sequence). The CDR3 spans 15 residues.

This rearrangement joins TRBV10-2 to TRBJ1-5; possibly TRBD1 for D (5 bases). The germline gives CDR1 WSHSY, CDR2 SAAADI. V dropped 6 bases and J dropped 0 bases, with 15 bases sitting between them. The CDR3 sequence is 16 residues long. CDR3 sequence: CASSKLGGYSNQPQHF. CDR3 nucleotide sequence: TGCGCCAGCAGCAAGCTGGGGGGATATAGCAATCAGCCCCAGCATTTT.

The rearrangement joins TRBV9 to TRBJ2-1; possibly TRBD1 or TRBD2 for D (5 bases each). Trimming took 0 bases from V and 5 from J, leaving 12 bases between them. The germline V gene encodes CDR1 SGDLS and CDR2 YYNGEE. The CDR3 is 15 amino acids. This CDR3 is CASSVAPQGHNEQFF. The CDR3 region has the DNA TGTGCCAGCAGCGTAGCTCCCCAGGGACACAATGAGCAGTTCTTC.

This clone was seen more than once but under ten times. The rearrangement links TRBV6-6 to TRBJ2-7; D gene uncertain. V gave up 2 bases and J gave up 7 bases, with 12 bases separating them. Germline assignment: CDR1 MNHNY and CDR2 SVGAGI (reference sequence). The CDR3 has 13 residues. CDR3 in DNA: TGTGCCAGCAGTTACACGTTCGATGGGGAGCAGTACTTC. Translated, it gives CASSYTFDGEQYF.

This clone has a handful of counts. V gene TRBV6-4 combines with J gene TRBJ2-3; possibly TRBD2 for D (5 bases). The CDR3 totals 13 residues. Trimming left V 4 bases short and J 6 bases short, with 11 bases between. Germline CDR1 and CDR2: MRHNA and SNTAGT. The CDR3 loop reads CASSVEVADTQYF. The DNA of the CDR3 is TGTGCCAGCAGTGTGGAGGTGGCTGATACGCAGTATTTT.

The chain carries TRBV10-3 and TRBJ2-5; 7 bases match TRBD1. This CDR3 region has 15 residues. Germline values: CDR1 ENHRY, CDR2 SYGVKD. V trimming: 6 bases; J trimming: 3 bases; junction bases outside the gene matches: 10. The CDR3 here is CAISPNLGGEETQYF. The CDR3 nucleotides are TGTGCCATCAGCCCTAATCTAGGGGGCGAAGAGACCCAGTACTTC.

The chain employs TRBV30 and TRBJ2-1, with D perhaps TRBD1 (5 bases). Germline values: CDR1 GTSNPN, CDR2 SVGIG (reference sequence). This CDR3 is 11 amino acids long. V lost 4 bases to trimming and J lost 6 bases, with 7 bases between them. The chain's CDR3 is CAWTGFNEQFF. CDR3 in DNA: TGTGCCTGGACAGGGTTCAATGAGCAGTTCTTC.

The table lists this clone with a few counts. This chain uses TRBV2 with TRBJ1-6; maybe TRBD1 (5 bases). V lost 3 bases, J lost 10 bases, and 10 bases lay in between. The germline gives CDR1 SNHLY, CDR2 FYNNEI. CDR3 length: 13 residues. This chain's CDR3 is CASSEGVGSPLHF. CDR3 bases: TGTGCCAGCAGTGAGGGGGTCGGCTCACCCCTCCACTTT.

This clone was detected only a few times. This chain uses TRBV9 with TRBJ2-7; D is perhaps TRBD1 or TRBD2 (5 bases each). The CDR3 runs to 15 residues. Deletions cut 4 bases from V and 0 bases from J, with 14 bases between. Germline V CDR1 and CDR2: SGDLS, YYNGEE. The CDR3 region has the DNA TGTGCCAGCAGCCCTAACGTGGGGGTCTCCTACGAGCAGTACTTC. It yields the protein CASSPNVGVSYEQYF.

The CDR3 DNA reads TGCGCCAGCAGCCAAGAGGGACAGGGGTACCGGGGGACAGATACGCAGTATTTT. Translation: CASSQEGQGYRGTDTQYF. This sequence joins TRBV4-1 and TRBJ2-3; 10 bases agree with TRBD1. J gave up 3 bases and V 0 bases, and 9 bases lay outside the gene matches. CDR1 MGHRA and CDR2 YSYEKL come from the germline V gene. This CDR3 region has 18 residues.